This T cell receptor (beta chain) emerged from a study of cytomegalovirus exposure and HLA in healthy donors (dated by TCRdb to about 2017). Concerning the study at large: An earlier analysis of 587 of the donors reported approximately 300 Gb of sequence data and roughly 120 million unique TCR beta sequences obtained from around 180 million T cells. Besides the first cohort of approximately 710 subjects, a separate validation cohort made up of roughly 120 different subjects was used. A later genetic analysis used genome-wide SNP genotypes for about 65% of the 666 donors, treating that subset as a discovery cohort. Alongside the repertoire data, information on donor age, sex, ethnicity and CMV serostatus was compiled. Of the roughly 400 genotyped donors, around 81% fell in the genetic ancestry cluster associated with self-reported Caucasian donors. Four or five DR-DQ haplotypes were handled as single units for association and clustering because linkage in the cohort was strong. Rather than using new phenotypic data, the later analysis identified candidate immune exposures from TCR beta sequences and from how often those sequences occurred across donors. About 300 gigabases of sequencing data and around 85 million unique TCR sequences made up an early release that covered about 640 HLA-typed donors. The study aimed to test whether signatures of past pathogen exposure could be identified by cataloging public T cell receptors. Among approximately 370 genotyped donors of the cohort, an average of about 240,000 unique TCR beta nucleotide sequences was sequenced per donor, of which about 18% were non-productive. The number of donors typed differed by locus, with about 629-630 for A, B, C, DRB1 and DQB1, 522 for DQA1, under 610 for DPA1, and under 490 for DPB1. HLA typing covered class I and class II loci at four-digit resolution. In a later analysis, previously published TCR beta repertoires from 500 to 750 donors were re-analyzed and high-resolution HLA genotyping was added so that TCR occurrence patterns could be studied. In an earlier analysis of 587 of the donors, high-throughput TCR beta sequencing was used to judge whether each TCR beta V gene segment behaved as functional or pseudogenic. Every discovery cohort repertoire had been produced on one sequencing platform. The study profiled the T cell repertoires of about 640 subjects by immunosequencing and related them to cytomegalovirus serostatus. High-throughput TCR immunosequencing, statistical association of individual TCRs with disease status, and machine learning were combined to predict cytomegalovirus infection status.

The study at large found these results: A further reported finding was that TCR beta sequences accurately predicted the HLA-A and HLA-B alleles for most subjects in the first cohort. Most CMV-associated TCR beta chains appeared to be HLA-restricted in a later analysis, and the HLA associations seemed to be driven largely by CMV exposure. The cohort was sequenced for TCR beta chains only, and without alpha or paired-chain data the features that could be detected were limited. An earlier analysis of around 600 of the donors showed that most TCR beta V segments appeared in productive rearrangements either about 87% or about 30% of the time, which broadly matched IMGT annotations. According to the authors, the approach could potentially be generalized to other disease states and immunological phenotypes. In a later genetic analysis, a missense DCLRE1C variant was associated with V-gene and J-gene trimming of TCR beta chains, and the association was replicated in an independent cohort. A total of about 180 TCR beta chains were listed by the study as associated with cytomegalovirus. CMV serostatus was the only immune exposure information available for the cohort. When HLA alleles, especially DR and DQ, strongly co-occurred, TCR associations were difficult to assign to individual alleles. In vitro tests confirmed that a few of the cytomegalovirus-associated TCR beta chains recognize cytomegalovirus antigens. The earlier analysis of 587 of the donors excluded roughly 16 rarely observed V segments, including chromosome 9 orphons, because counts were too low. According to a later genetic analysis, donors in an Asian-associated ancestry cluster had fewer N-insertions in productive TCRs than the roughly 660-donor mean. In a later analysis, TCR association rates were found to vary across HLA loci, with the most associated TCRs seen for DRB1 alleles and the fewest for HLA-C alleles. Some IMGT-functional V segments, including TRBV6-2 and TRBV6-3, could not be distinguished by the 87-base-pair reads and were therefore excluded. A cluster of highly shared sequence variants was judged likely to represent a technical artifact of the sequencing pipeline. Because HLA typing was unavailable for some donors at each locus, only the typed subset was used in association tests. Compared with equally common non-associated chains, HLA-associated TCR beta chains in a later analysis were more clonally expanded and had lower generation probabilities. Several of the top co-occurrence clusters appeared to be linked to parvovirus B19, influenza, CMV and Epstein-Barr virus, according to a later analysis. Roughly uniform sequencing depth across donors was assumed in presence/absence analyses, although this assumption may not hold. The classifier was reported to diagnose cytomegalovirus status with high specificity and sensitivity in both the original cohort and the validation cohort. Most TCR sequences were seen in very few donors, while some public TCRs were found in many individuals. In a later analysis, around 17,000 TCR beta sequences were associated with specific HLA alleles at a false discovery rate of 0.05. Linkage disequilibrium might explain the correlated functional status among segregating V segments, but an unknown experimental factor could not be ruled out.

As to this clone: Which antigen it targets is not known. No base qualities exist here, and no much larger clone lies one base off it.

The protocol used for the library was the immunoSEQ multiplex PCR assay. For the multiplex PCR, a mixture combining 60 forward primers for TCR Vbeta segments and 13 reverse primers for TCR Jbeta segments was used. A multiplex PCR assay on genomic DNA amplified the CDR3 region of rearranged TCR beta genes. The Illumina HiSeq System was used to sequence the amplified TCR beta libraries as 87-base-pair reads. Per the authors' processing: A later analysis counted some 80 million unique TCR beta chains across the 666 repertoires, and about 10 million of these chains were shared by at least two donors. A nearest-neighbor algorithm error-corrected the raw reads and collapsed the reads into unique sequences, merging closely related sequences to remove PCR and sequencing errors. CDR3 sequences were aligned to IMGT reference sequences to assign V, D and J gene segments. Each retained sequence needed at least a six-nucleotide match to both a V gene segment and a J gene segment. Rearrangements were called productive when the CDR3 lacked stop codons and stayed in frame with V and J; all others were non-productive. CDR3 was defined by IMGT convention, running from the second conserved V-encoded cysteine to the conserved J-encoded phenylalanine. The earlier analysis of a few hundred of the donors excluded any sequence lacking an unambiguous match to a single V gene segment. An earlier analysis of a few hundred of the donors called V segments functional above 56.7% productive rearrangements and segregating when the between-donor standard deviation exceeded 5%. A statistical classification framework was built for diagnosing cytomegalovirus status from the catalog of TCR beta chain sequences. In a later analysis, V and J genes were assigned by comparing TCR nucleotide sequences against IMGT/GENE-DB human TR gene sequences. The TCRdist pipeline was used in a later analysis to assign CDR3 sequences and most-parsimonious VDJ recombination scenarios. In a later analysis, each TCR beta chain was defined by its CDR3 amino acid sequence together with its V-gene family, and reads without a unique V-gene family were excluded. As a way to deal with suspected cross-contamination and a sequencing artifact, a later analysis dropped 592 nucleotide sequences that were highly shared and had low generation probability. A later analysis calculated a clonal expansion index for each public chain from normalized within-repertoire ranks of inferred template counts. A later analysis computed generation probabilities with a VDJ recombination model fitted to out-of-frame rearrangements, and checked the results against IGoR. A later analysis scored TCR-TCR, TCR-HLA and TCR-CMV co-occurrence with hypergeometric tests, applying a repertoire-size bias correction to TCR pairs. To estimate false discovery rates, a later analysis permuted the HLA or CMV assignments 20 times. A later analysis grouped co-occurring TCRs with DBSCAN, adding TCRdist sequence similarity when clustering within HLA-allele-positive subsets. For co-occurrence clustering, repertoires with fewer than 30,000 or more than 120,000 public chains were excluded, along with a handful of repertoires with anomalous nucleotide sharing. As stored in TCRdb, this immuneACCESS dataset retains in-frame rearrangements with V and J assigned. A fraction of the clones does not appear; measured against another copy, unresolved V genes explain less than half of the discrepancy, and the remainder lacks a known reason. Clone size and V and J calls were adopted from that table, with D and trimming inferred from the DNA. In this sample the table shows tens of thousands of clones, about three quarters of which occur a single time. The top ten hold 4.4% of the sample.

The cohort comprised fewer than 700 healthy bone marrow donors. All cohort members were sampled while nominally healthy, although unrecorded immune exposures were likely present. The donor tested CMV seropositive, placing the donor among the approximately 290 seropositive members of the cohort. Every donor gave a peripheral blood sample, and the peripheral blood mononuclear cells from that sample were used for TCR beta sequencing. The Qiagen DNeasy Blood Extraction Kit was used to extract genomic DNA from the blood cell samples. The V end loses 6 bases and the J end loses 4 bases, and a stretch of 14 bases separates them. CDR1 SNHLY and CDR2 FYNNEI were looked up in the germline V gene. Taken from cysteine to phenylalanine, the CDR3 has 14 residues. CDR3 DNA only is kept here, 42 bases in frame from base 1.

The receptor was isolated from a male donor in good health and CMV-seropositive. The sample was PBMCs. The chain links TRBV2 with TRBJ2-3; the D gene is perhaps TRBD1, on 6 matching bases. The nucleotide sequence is TGTGCCAGCAGGAAGTCCAGGGGAGCAGATACGCAGTATTTT. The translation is CASRKSRGADTQYF.